These 14 T cell receptor beta chains were sequenced from one sample in a study of T cells after yellow fever vaccination. Via MiXCR, TCRdb re-called the 5' RACE reads, giving one row per CDR3 protein. Counted here are approximately 610,000 distinct CDR3 sequences, about a sixth occurring once; the ten biggest clones make up roughly a sixth. The sample was PBMCs, taken 5 to 6 days after the first yellow fever vaccination. The receptors were gathered from a man aged 18 to 30 who received the YFV17D yellow fever vaccine.

This clonotype was counted a few times. This rearrangement joins TRBV29-1 to TRBJ2-1, with D possibly matching TRBD2 (7 bases). This CDR3 spans 14 amino acids. In germline, CDR1 is SQVTM, CDR2 ANQGSEA. With 2 bases removed from V and 2 bases from J, the gap between germline ends came to 10 bases. CDR3 residues: CSVERGATYNEQFF. DNA for the CDR3: TGCAGCGTTGAACGGGGGGCCACCTACAATGAGCAGTTCTTC.

This clonotype showed up just a few times. The chain combines TRBV4-1 with TRBJ2-3; 9 bases line up with TRBD2. The CDR3 runs to 17 residues. The V gene's germline CDR1 is MGHRA and CDR2 YSYEKL. V lost 1 base to trimming and J lost 0 bases; unmatched junction nucleotides: 5. Here the CDR3 DNA reads TGCGCCAGCAGCCAAGGGCTAGCGGGACCTAGCACAGATACGCAGTATTTT. It translates to CASSQGLAGPSTDTQYF.

The chain employs TRBV7-6 and TRBJ2-3, with 8 bases fitting TRBD1. From germline, CDR1 is SGHVS and CDR2 FNYEAQ. The J segment lost 2 bases and the V segment lost 5 bases, leaving 3 bases of the junction unmatched. This CDR3 contains 14 residues. CDR3 residues: CASSGTGLTDTQYF. The DNA of the CDR3 is TGTGCCAGCAGCGGGACAGGTCTCACAGATACGCAGTATTTT.

V usage is TRBV29-1 and J usage is TRBJ2-7; 10 bases are shared with TRBD1. In germline, CDR1 is SQVTM, CDR2 ANQGSEA. The J segment lost 5 bases and the V segment lost 6 bases, leaving 10 bases of the junction unmatched. The length of the CDR3 is 14 residues. The CDR3 nucleotides are TGCAGCGTCGCAACCCGGGACAGGGGTCACGAGCAGTACTTC. It yields the protein CSVATRDRGHEQYF.

This chain links TRBV5-1 with TRBJ1-1; D unclear. Per germline, CDR1 SGHRS and CDR2 YFSETQ. This CDR3 spans 12 amino acids. Trimming removed 6 bases at V and 2 bases at J, with 8 bases between. For the CDR3, the DNA is TGCGCCAGCACCGGGGTAAACACTGAAGCTTTCTTT. Translated: CASTGVNTEAFF. Variable domain in full (rest from reference TRBV5-1 and TRBJ1-1): KAGVTQTPRYLIKTRGQQVTLSCSPISGHRSVSWYQQTPGQGLQFLFEYFSETQRNKGNFPGRFSGRQFSNSRSEMNVSTLELGDSALYLCASTGVNTEAFFGQGTRLTVV.

This clonotype has at least ten counts. This chain joins TRBV20-1 and TRBJ2-4, with D possibly called TRBD1 or TRBD2 (7 bases each). The length of the CDR3 is 14 residues. The germline V gene encodes CDR1 DFQATT and CDR2 SNEGSKA (reference sequence). V was pared by 6 bases and J by 8 bases, with 20 bases between. CDR3 residues: CSARDGQGGYIQYF. In DNA, the CDR3 is TGCAGTGCGCGGGACGGCCAGGGGGGGTACATTCAGTACTTC.

In this sample, this clonotype turned up a few times. The rearrangement uses TRBV7-9 and TRBJ2-3; no reliable D call. Trimming took off 11 bases at V and 2 bases at J, with 14 bases between the two ends. Germline loops: CDR1 SEHNR, CDR2 FQNEAQ (reference sequence). CDR3 length equals 13 residues. CDR3 sequence: CAGEVAVTDTQYF. The CDR3 DNA follows: TGTGCCGGAGAGGTCGCCGTCACAGATACGCAGTATTTT.

The chain has TRBV7-2 and TRBJ1-3, with a possible D match to TRBD1 (5 bases). CDR1 SGHTA and CDR2 FQGNSA come from the germline V gene. CDR3 length: 14 amino acids. Trimming stripped 4 bases from V and 3 bases from J, with 10 bases between. Here the CDR3 reads CASSWGGVGNTIYF. CDR3 sequence (DNA): TGTGCCAGCAGCTGGGGGGGAGTTGGAAACACCATATATTTT.

In this sample, this clonotype turned up many times. The rearrangement links TRBV7-2 to TRBJ2-5; D is undetermined. Germline CDR1 is SGHTA and CDR2 is FQGNSA. V was pared by 5 bases and J by 3 bases, with 10 bases between. There are 13 residues in the CDR3. CDR3 in amino acids: CASSNPVKETQYF. The CDR3 DNA follows: TGTGCCAGCAGCAACCCAGTTAAAGAGACCCAGTACTTC.

CDR3 amino acids: CATSTDLGRPEYEQYV. DNA of the CDR3: TGTGCCACCAGCACCGATCTAGGTCGGCCCGAGTACGAGCAGTACGTC. This rearrangement joins TRBV15 to TRBJ2-7, with D uncertain. The germline V and J ends were trimmed by 4 bases and 4 bases, with 20 bases remaining between them. The CDR3 is 16 amino acids. Per the germline V gene, CDR1 is LNHNV and CDR2 is YYDKDF (reference sequence).

The chain joins TRBV2 to TRBJ2-7; 7 bases fit TRBD2. Germline V lookup: CDR1 SNHLY, CDR2 FYNNEI. The CDR3 contains 15 residues. The J segment lost 0 bases and the V segment lost 1 base, leaving 3 bases of the junction unmatched. DNA of the CDR3: TGTGCCAGCAGTGAAGGGACTAGGAGCTCCTACGAGCAGTACTTC. Protein sequence: CASSEGTRSSYEQYF.

There are a few counts of this clonotype. The CDR3 loop reads CASSQAGLFRDTIYF. DNA for the CDR3: TGCGCCAGCAGCCAAGCGGGACTCTTTCGGGACACCATATATTTT. This sequence joins TRBV4-1 and TRBJ1-3, with a weak D call TRBD1 (5 bases). The CDR3 sequence is 15 residues long. V dropped 1 base and J dropped 8 bases, with 15 bases sitting between them. Germline lookup yields CDR1 MGHRA and CDR2 YSYEKL.

This clonotype was counted a few times. J is TRBJ2-3 and V is TRBV27; D is perhaps TRBD1 (5 bases). The CDR3 spans 15 residues. Germline CDR1 and CDR2: MNHEY and SMNVEV (reference sequence). Trimming left V 2 bases short and J 3 bases short, with 12 bases between. Here the CDR3 DNA reads TGTGCCAGCAGTTTACTAACGACAGTTACAGATACGCAGTATTTT. This translates into CASSLLTTVTDTQYF.

This clonotype showed up just a few times. The chain recombines TRBV7-9 with TRBJ2-7; D gene uncertain. V was pared by 2 bases and J by 4 bases, with 15 bases between. CDR1 SEHNR and CDR2 FQNEAQ come from the germline V gene (reference sequence). CDR3 length: 15 amino acids. The DNA for the CDR3 is TGTGCCAGCAGCTTAAGTCGGCAGTTAGTATACGAGCAGTACTTC. This codes for CASSLSRQLVYEQYF.